This TCR beta chain was identified during a study of cytomegalovirus exposure and HLA in healthy donors. On the study more broadly: Among 398 genotyped donors, around 80% fell in the Caucasian-associated ancestry cluster. Study-wide findings and caveats: Accurate prediction of most subjects' HLA-A and HLA-B alleles from TCR beta sequences was reported.

The CDR3 has 15 amino acids. CDR1 is SGHRS and CDR2 is YFSETQ in the germline V gene. V shed 0 bases, J shed 7 bases, and the junction held 7 bases outside the gene matches. 13 Jbeta primers and 60 Vbeta primers were used for the PCR. Only in-frame clones appear in the TCRdb table, and some are missing; sequencing was by immunoSEQ multiplex PCR. This sample has approximately 75,000 clones, with approximately 80% found just once. Worth noting for this clone: The antigen is undetermined.

The TCR sequence derives from a man between 65 and 85 years old in good health and CMV-seropositive. The source material was PBMCs. The chain joins TRBV5-1 to TRBJ2-1; 7 bases fit TRBD1. The chain's CDR3 is CASSLGDRVENEQFF. The CDR3 nucleotides are TGCGCCAGCAGCTTGGGTGACAGGGTTGAGAATGAGCAGTTCTTC.